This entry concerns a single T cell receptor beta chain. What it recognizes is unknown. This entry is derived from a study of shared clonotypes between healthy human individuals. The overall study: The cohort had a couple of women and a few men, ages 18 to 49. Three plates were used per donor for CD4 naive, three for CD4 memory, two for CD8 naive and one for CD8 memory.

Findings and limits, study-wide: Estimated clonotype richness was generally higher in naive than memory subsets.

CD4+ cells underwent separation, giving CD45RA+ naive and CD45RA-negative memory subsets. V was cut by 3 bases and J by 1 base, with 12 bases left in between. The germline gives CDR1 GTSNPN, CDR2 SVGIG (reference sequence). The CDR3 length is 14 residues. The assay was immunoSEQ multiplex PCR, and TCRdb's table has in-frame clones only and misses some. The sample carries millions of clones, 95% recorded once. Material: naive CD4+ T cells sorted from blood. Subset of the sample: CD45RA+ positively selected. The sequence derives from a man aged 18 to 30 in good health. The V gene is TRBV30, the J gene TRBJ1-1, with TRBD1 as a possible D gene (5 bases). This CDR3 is CAWRPRGGNTEAFF. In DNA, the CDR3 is TGTGCCTGGAGGCCCCGCGGGGGGAACACTGAAGCTTTCTTT.